This T cell receptor (beta chain) comes out of a study of cytomegalovirus exposure and HLA in healthy donors. Looking at the study overall: Approximately 190 million T cells yielded about 120 million unique TCR beta sequences, as an earlier analysis found.

The germline V gene encodes CDR1 SGHTA and CDR2 FQGNSA. V was pared by 7 bases and J by 2 bases, with 9 bases between. The CDR3 is made up of 13 amino acids. Study results and limitations: CMV serostatus stood as the only immune exposure information on hand. In an earlier analysis, productive rearrangement rates for most beta V segments clustered near 87% or 30%.

This clone appeared a few times. What it binds is not known. PCR used 60 Vbeta primers and 13 Jbeta primers. TCRdb's table, derived via immunoSEQ multiplex PCR, lists solely in-frame clones and lacks some. The sample lists roughly 120,000 clones; about 81% were seen once. The chain carries TRBV7-2 and TRBJ1-5, with D hard to call. This clonotype originated in a man aged 35 to 55 in good health and CMV-seronegative. The specimen was PBMCs. For the CDR3, the DNA is TGTGCCAGCACCCCCGGGGGCAATCAGCCCCAGCATTTT. Residues: CASTPGGNQPQHF. The variable domain in full, with the rest retrieved from reference TRBV7-2 and TRBJ1-5, is GAGVSQSPSNKVTEKGKDVELRCDPISGHTALYWYRQSLGQGLEFLIYFQGNSAPDKSGLPSDRFSAERTGGSVSTLTIQRTQQEDSAVYLCASTPGGNQPQHFGDGTRLSIL.